This T cell receptor (beta chain) was identified in a study of cytomegalovirus exposure and HLA in healthy donors. About this clone itself: Its antigen is not identified.

PCR amplification relied on 60 Vbeta primers (plus 13 Jbeta primers). TCRdb's copy holds only in-frame clones and misses some; the assay was immunoSEQ multiplex PCR. The table for this sample gives about 200,000 clones. This CDR3 region has 13 residues. Trimming pared 3 bases from V and 1 base from J, leaving 6 bases between. Germline V CDR1 and CDR2: SSHAT, FNYEAQ (reference sequence). Study results and limitations: Confirmation was obtained in vitro that three CMV-associated chains are specific for CMV antigens. A classifier reportedly called cytomegalovirus status with high sensitivity and specificity.

This TCR came from a woman under 40 in good health and CMV-seropositive. Sequencing was performed on PBMCs. This chain joins TRBV7-7 and TRBJ2-5; D uncertain. This CDR3 reads CASSLQAQETQYF. In DNA form, the CDR3 reads TGTGCCAGCAGCTTGCAGGCCCAAGAGACCCAGTACTTC.